The present T cell receptor beta chain was sequenced within a study of cytomegalovirus exposure and HLA in healthy donors. Details on this clone: Its antigen is as yet unknown.

Findings and caveats of the study: According to reports, the classifier identified cytomegalovirus status with high specificity and sensitivity. The study recorded more than 150 TCR beta chains that were cytomegalovirus-associated.

Measured with immunoSEQ multiplex PCR; TCRdb has only the in-frame clones, and not every one. The table shows some 310,000 clones, with 88% occurring only once. The approximately 120-subject validation cohort, separate from the approximately 670-subject first cohort, included the donors. This CDR3 is 16 amino acids long. Germline V gene lookup returns CDR1 SGHDN and CDR2 FVKESK. The V gene end was trimmed by 6 bases and the J gene end by 2 bases; junction bases not matched to a gene: 12. Sequences were obtained from PBMCs. The TCR comes from a man aged 25-40 years in good health and CMV-seronegative. The rearrangement links TRBV14 to TRBJ2-7; 8 bases match TRBD1. CDR3 region: CASSLGGDRSAYEQYF. The DNA of the CDR3 is TGTGCCAGCAGTCTCGGTGGGGACAGGAGCGCCTACGAGCAGTACTTC.